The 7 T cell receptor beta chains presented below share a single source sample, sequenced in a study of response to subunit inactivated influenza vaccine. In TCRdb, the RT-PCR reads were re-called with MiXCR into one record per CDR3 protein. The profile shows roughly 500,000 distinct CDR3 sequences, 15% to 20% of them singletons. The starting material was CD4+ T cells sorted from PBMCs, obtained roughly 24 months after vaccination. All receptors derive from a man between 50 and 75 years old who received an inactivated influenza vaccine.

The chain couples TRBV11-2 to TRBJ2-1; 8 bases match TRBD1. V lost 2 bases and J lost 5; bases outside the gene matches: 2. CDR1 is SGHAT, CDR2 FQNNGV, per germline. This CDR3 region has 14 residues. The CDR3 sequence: CASSLNRGNNEQFF. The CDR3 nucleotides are TGTGCCAGCAGCTTAAACAGGGGGAACAATGAGCAGTTCTTC.

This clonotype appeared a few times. The CDR3 nucleotides are TGTGCCAGCAGTTACTCGATAATCAGCAATGAGCAGTTCTTC. Its protein is CASSYSIISNEQFF. The rearrangement uses TRBV6-2 or TRBV6-3 and TRBJ2-1, with D unresolved. V lost 0 bases to trimming and J lost 6 bases, with 9 bases between them. CDR1 and CDR2 (germline): MNHEY, SVGEGT. The CDR3 extends over 14 amino acids.

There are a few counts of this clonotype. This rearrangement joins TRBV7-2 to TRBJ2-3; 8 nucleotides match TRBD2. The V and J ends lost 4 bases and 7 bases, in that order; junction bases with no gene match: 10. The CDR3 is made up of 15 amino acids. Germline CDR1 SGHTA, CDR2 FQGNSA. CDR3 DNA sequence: TGTGCCAGCAGCTCTCCGGGACTAGTTTTGAATACGCAGTATTTT. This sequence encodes CASSSPGLVLNTQYF.

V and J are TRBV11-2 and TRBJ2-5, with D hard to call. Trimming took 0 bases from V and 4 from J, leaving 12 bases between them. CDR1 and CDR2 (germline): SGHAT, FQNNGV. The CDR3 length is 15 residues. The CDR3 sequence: CASSLEFGFGETQYF. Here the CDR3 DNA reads TGTGCCAGCAGCTTAGAGTTCGGGTTTGGAGAGACCCAGTACTTC.

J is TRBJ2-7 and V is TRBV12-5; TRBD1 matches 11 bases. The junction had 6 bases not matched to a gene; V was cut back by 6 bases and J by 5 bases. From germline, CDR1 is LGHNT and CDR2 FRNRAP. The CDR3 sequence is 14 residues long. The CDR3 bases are TGTGCTAGTGGCATGGACAGGGGGCAGGACGAGCAGTACTTC. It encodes CASGMDRGQDEQYF. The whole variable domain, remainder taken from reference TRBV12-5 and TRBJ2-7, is DARVTQTPRHKVTEMGQEVTMRCQPILGHNTVFWYRQTMMQGLELLAYFRNRAPLDDSGMPKDRFSAEMPDATLATLKIQPSEPRDSAVYFCASGMDRGQDEQYFGPGTRLTVT.

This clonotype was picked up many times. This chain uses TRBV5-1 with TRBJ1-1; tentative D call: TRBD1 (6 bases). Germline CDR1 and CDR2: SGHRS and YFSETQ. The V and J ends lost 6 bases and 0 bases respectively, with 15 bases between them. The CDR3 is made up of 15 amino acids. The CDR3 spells CASNPGGGLNTEAFF. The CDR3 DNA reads TGCGCCAGCAACCCGGGGGGCGGACTGAACACTGAAGCTTTCTTT.

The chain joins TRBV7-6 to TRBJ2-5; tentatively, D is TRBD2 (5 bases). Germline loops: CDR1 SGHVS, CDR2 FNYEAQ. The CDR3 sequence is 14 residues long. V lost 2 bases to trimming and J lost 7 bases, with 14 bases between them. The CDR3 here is CASSLLAQSLTQYF. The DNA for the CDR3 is TGTGCCAGCAGCTTACTAGCCCAGAGTTTGACCCAGTACTTC.